A selection of T cell receptor beta chains follows, all from one sample in a study of blood T cell repertoires in COVID-19. Here immunoSEQ multiplex PCR was the method, and the copy in TCRdb shows in-frame clones only, minus some. The sample includes over 150,000 clones, about 79% of them seen just once. The material sequenced was peripheral blood. All receptors derive from a human donor in a cohort sampled during active COVID-19. CDR3s include the opening cysteine and the closing phenylalanine or tryptophan. Each record gives: D gene, V gene, clone size, J gene, CDR3 length, CDR3 DNA, CDR3 protein. D genes are given only for firm matches. Clone sizes are given selectively: once, few, many, or a class where the clone is expanded.

TRBD2	TRBV2	.	TRBJ2-2	16	TGTGCCAGCAGAGAGCTAGCGGGAGGTCACACCGGGGAGCTGTTTTTT	CASRELAGGHTGELFF
TRBD1	TRBV5-1	once	TRBJ1-5	18	TGCGCCAGCAAGAAGGACAGGGGGAGAGGTCATAGCAATCAGCCCCAGCATTTT	CASKKDRGRGHSNQPQHF
TRBD1	TRBV2	few	TRBJ1-1	15	TGTGCCAGCAGTTTCAACAGGGGGAAAGACACTGAAGCTTTCTTT	CASSFNRGKDTEAFF
TRBD1	TRBV4-2	.	TRBJ1-5	17	TGTGCCAGCAGCCAAGTGTCAGGGGGCAGTGGCAATCAGCCCCAGCATTTT	CASSQVSGGSGNQPQHF
TRBD2	TRBV27	.	TRBJ2-7	15	TGTGCCAGCAGAACACCTAGCGGGAGCTCCTACGAGCAGTACTTC	CASRTPSGSSYEQYF
TRBD2	TRBV7-6	.	TRBJ2-5	17	TGTGCCAGCAGCTTAGTCGCTTCTCTGGCGGGAGGAGAGACCCAGTACTTC	CASSLVASLAGGETQYF
TRBD2	TRBV6-5	.	TRBJ2-1	16	TGTGCCAGCAGTTACTCGGCTAGCGGGTCATACAATGAGCAGTTCTTC	CASSYSASGSYNEQFF
TRBD1	TRBV18	.	TRBJ1-4	14	TGTGCCAGCTCACCCCGGACAGGGGTGGAAAAACTGTTTTTT	CASSPRTGVEKLFF
TRBD1	TRBV19	.	TRBJ1-1	17	TGTGCCAGTAGTGACCCGGGACAGGGGGTTCGGGGCACTGAAGCTTTCTTT	CASSDPGQGVRGTEAFF
TRBD1	TRBV2	.	TRBJ1-1	17	TGTGCCAGCAGTGAAACGGACAGGGTAGTAGCCCTGTTAGAAGCTTTCTTT	CASSETDRVVALLEAFF
TRBD1	TRBV7-9	.	TRBJ2-5	14	TGTGCCAGCAGCTTAGGAGACAGGGCAGAGACCCAGTACTTC	CASSLGDRAETQYF
TRBD1	TRBV23-1	.	TRBJ1-5	16	TGCGCCAGCAGTCACACAGACAGGGGTAGCAATCAGCCCCAGCATTTT	CASSHTDRGSNQPQHF
TRBD2	TRBV30	.	TRBJ2-1	13	TGTGCCTGGAGTTCGGGACTAGCGGGAGATCGGTTCTTC	CAWSSGLAGDRFF
TRBD1	TRBV25-1	.	TRBJ2-7	15	TGTGCCAGCAGTGAAGTCGGGACAGGTCTCTACGAGCAGTACTTC	CASSEVGTGLYEQYF
TRBD1	TRBV18	.	TRBJ1-6	15	TGTGCCAGCTCACCCGGGGGACAGCTTAATTCACCCCTCCACTTT	CASSPGGQLNSPLHF
.	TRBV25-1	.	TRBJ1-6	14	TGTGCCAGCAGTCTGGGGCGAGGTAATTCACCCCTCCACTTT	CASSLGRGNSPLHF
.	TRBV12-3/TRBV12-4	.	TRBJ1-2	12	TGTGCCAGCTCCTCTCAGGGTTGGGGCTACACCTTC	CASSSQGWGYTF
TRBD1	TRBV6-1	.	TRBJ1-2	16	TGTGCCAGCAGTGAAGCCTTCACGACAGGGTGGCAAGGCTACACCTTC	CASSEAFTTGWQGYTF
TRBD2	TRBV5-1	.	TRBJ2-7	14	TGCGCCAGCAGCGGGGAGGGAACCCCCTACGAGCAGTACTTC	CASSGEGTPYEQYF
TRBD2	TRBV12-5	.	TRBJ2-1	17	TGTGCTAGTGGTTTGGTACTCAGAGCGGGAGTGTACAATGAGCAGTTCTTC	CASGLVLRAGVYNEQFF
.	TRBV5-8	.	TRBJ2-7	15	TGTGCCAGCAGCTTAGCAGGCCACCTCGCCTACGAGCAGTACTTC	CASSLAGHLAYEQYF
TRBD1	TRBV13	many	TRBJ2-7	15	TGTGCCAGCAGCTCGGGGACAGGGCGGGTATACGAGCAGTACTTC	CASSSGTGRVYEQYF